A selection of T cell receptor beta chains follows, all from one sample in a study of blood T cell repertoires in COVID-19. The data were produced by immunoSEQ multiplex PCR, yet TCRdb's version contains in-frame clones alone and is incomplete. The data contain 150,000 to 200,000 clones, 70% to 85% of them singletons. Sequences were obtained from peripheral blood. All receptors derive from a woman aged 80 or older with acute or convalescent COVID-19. The CDR3 runs from the conserved cysteine through the conserved F or W. D genes are given only for firm matches. Only some rows state a clone size, as once, few, many or a class for expanded clones.

TRBV9,TRBJ1-1,-,-,CASSVAGGNTEAFF,TGTGCCAGCAGCGTAGCTGGCGGGAACACTGAAGCTTTCTTT
TRBV10-1,TRBJ2-2,-,-,CASSRRGANTGELFF,TGCGCCAGCAGTAGGCGGGGTGCGAACACCGGGGAGCTGTTTTTT
TRBV7-2,TRBJ1-3,-,-,CASSLVDSVDTIYF,TGTGCCAGCAGCTTAGTCGATTCGGTGGACACCATATATTTT
TRBV2,TRBJ2-5,-,-,CASSATGQPVETQYF,TGTGCCAGCAGTGCCACCGGACAGCCAGTAGAGACCCAGTACTTC
TRBV19,TRBJ2-5,-,-,CASSKERLQETQYF,TGTGCCAGTAGTAAAGAAAGACTTCAAGAGACCCAGTACTTC
TRBV11-3,TRBJ2-7,few,TRBD2,CASSRTGLAGEVQYF,TGTGCCAGCAGCCGCACGGGACTAGCGGGAGAGGTGCAGTACTTC
TRBV2,TRBJ1-2,few,-,CASTMDRANYGYTF,TGTGCCAGCACCATGGACAGAGCTAACTATGGCTACACCTTC
TRBV4-1,TRBJ1-2,-,-,CASSRGRGDYGYTF,TGCGCCAGCAGCCGGGGGCGGGGGGACTATGGCTACACCTTC
TRBV10-1,TRBJ2-5,-,TRBD1,CASSMASRGIETQYF,TGCGCCAGCAGTATGGCCTCCAGGGGGATAGAGACCCAGTACTTC
TRBV5-4,TRBJ1-2,-,-,CASSLLEPRRVGYTF,TGTGCCAGCAGCTTGCTAGAGCCCCGGCGGGTAGGCTACACCTTC
TRBV19,TRBJ1-5,-,TRBD1,CASSIGGTGSQPQHF,TGTGCCAGTAGTATAGGTGGGACAGGGAGTCAGCCCCAGCATTTT
TRBV7-2,TRBJ1-5,-,TRBD1,CASSYDRGNQPQHF,TGTGCCAGCAGCTACGACAGGGGGAATCAGCCCCAGCATTTT
TRBV5-1,TRBJ2-2,-,-,CASTVMNTGELFF,TGCGCCAGCACTGTTATGAACACCGGGGAGCTGTTTTTT
TRBV19,TRBJ2-5,-,TRBD1,CASNHRDREYQETQYF,TGTGCCAGTAATCACCGGGACAGGGAGTACCAAGAGACCCAGTACTTC
TRBV20-1,TRBJ1-2,-,-,CSALNYGYTF,TGCAGTGCACTTAACTATGGCTACACCTTC
TRBV6-6,TRBJ1-1,-,-,CASSYSQALNTEAFF,TGTGCCAGCAGTTACTCGCAGGCGTTGAACACTGAAGCTTTCTTT
TRBV5-1,TRBJ2-5,-,TRBD2,CASSWGGETQYF,TGCGCCAGCAGCTGGGGAGGGGAGACCCAGTACTTC
TRBV6-2/TRBV6-3,TRBJ2-7,-,-,CASSYVESEQYF,TGTGCCAGCAGTTACGTAGAGAGCGAGCAGTACTTC
TRBV5-4,TRBJ2-7,-,-,CASSLVASRSYEQYF,TGTGCCAGCAGCTTAGTCGCTAGCCGATCCTACGAGCAGTACTTC
TRBV27,TRBJ1-5,-,-,CASSRFAKRIGINQPQHF,TGTGCCAGCAGTCGTTTTGCAAAGAGGATTGGCATCAATCAGCCCCAGCATTTT
TRBV14,TRBJ1-2,-,-,CASSHITGYGNYGYTF,TGTGCCAGCAGCCATATTACAGGGTATGGTAACTATGGCTACACCTTC
TRBV19,TRBJ2-4,-,-,CASTNPPGSGGNIQYF,TGTGCCAGTACAAACCCCCCGGGGTCGGGTGGTAACATTCAGTACTTC
TRBV11-2,TRBJ2-7,-,TRBD1,CASALQSGQGYEQYF,TGTGCCAGCGCATTGCAATCGGGACAGGGCTACGAGCAGTACTTC
TRBV5-1,TRBJ1-4,-,TRBD1,CASSLAGAGGAGREKLFF,TGCGCCAGCAGCTTGGCCGGGGCAGGGGGCGCAGGCAGGGAAAAACTGTTTTTT